This entry features one TCR beta chain sequence. The repertoire was sequenced with immunoSEQ multiplex PCR; TCRdb's copy has only in-frame clones and lacks some. The table has about 83,000 clones, about 95% seen once. The data belong to a study of T cell changes during pregnancy in multiple sclerosis. This CDR3 contains 20 residues. V lost 0 bases to trimming and J lost 2 bases, with 25 bases between them. In germline, CDR1 is SGDLS, CDR2 YYNGEE. The chain carries TRBV9 and TRBJ2-3; perhaps TRBD2 as D (7 bases). The receptor was derived from a female donor with multiple sclerosis, enrolled in a pregnancy study. The sample was peripheral blood, taken in the second trimester of pregnancy. In DNA, the CDR3 is TGTGCCAGCAGCGTAGGGAACCGGGGGGCCCTCTTTTCGTACACAGATACGCAGTATTTT. Translation: CASSVGNRGALFSYTDTQYF.